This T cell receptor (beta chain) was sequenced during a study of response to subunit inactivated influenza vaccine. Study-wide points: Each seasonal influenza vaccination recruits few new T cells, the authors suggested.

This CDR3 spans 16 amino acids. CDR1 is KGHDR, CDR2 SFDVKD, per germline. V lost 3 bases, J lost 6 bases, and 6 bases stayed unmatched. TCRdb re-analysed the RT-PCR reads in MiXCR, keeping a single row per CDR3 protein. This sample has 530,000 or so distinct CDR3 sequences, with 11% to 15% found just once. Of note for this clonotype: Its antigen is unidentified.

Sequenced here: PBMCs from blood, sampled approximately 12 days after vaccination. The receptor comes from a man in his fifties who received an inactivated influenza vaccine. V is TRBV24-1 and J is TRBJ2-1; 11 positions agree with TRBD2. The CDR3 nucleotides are TGTGCCACCAGTGATCCTAGCGGGGGGCCAATCAATGAGCAGTTCTTC. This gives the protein CATSDPSGGPINEQFF.